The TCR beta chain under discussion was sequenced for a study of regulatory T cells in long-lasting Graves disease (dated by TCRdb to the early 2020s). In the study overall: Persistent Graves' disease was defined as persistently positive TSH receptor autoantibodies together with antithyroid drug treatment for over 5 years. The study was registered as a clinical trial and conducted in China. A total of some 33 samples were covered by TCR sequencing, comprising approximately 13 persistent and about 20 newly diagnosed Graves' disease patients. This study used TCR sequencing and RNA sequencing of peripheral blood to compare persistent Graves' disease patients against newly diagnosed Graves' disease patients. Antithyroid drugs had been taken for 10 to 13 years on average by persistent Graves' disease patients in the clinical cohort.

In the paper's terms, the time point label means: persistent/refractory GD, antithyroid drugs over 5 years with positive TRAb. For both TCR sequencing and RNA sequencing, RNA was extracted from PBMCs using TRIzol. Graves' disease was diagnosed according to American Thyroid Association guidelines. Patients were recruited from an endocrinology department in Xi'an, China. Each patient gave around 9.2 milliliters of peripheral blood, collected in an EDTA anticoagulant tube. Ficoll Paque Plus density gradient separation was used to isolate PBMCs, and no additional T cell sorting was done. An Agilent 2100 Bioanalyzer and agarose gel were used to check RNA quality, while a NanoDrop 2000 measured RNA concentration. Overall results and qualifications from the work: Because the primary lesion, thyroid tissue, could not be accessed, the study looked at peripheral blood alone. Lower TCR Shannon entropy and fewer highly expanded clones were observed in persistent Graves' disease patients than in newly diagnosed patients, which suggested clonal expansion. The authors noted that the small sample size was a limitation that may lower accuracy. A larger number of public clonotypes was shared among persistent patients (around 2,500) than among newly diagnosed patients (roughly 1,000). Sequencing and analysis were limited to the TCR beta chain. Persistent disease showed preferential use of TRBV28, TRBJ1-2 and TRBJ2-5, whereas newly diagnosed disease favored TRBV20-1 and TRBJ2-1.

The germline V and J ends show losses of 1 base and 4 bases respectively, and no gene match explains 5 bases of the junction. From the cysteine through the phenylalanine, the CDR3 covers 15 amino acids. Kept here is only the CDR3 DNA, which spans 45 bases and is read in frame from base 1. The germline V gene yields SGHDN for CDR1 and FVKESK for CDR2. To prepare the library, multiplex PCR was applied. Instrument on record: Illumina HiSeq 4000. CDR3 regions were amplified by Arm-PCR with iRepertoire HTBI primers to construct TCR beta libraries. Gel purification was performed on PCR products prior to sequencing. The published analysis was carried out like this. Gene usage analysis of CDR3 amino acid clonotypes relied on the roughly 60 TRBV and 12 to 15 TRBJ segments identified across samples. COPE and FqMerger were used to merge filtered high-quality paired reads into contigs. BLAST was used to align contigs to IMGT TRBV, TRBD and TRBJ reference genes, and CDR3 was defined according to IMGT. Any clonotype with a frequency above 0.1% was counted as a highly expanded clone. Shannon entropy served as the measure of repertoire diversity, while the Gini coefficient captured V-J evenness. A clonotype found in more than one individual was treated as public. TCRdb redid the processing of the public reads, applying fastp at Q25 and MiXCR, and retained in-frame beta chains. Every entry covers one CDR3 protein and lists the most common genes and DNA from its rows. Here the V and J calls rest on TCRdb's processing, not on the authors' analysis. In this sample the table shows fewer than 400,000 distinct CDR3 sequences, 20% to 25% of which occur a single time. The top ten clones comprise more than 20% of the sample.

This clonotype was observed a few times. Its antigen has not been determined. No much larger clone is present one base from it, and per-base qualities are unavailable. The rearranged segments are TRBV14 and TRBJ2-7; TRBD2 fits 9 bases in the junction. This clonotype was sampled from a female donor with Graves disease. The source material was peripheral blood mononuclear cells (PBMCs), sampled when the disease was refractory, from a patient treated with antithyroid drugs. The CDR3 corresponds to CASSQGAGGPYEQYF. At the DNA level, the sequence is TGTGCCAGCAGCCAAGGCGCGGGAGGGCCTTACGAGCAGTACTTC.